Shown below are 24 T cell receptor beta chains from a single sample sequenced in a study of PD-L1 blockade in urothelial cancer. The repertoire was sequenced with immunoSEQ multiplex PCR; TCRdb's copy has only in-frame clones and lacks some. Of tens of thousands of clones detected, approximately 80% appear once; the ten largest clones hold about 6.7%. Indicated time point: pretreatment peripheral blood. The sequencing here drew on PBMCs, taken around atezolizumab (anti-PD-L1) treatment. The receptors were sampled from a man aged 40-49 years with urothelial cancer.

This clone was seen once. The chain combines TRBV2 with TRBJ2-7; the D gene is possibly TRBD2 (6 bases). V dropped 4 bases and J dropped 0 bases, with 10 bases sitting between them. The CDR3 is 14 residues long. Per germline, CDR1 SNHLY and CDR2 FYNNEI. CDR3 nucleotides: TGTGCCAGCAGTGTGGGGGGAAGCTCCTACGAGCAGTACTTC. Amino acids: CASSVGGSSYEQYF.

This clone came up once. The chain recombines TRBV6-1 with TRBJ1-1; D remains ambiguous. The CDR3 length is 12 residues. CDR1 is MNHNS, CDR2 SASEGT, per germline. Trimming cost V 7 bases and J 7 bases, with 13 bases left between them. In DNA, the CDR3 is TGTGCCAGCACCTCCCCCCCGGGTGAAGCTTTCTTT. Translation: CASTSPPGEAFF.

V gene TRBV15 combines with J gene TRBJ2-1; tentatively, D is TRBD2 (6 bases). V lost 8 bases to trimming and J lost 4 bases, with 21 bases between them. This CDR3 region has 16 residues. CDR1 and CDR2 (germline): LNHNV, YYDKDF (reference sequence). The CDR3 here is CATGAGTTPFYNEQFF. CDR3 nucleotide sequence: TGTGCCACCGGGGCGGGGACCACCCCTTTTTACAATGAGCAGTTCTTC.

The chain employs TRBV18 and TRBJ2-7; 7 bases align to TRBD1. This CDR3 has 14 residues. Per the germline V gene, CDR1 is KGHSH and CDR2 is LQKENI. Trimming cost V 1 base and J 1 base; bases outside gene matches: 1. CDR3 in DNA: TGTGCCAGCTCACCACGGGACAGTTCCTACGAGCAGTACTTC. Its translation is CASSPRDSSYEQYF.

This chain links TRBV4-3 with TRBJ2-5; tentatively, D is TRBD1 (6 bases). This CDR3 region has 13 residues. Germline V lookup: CDR1 LGHNA, CDR2 YSLEER. V lost 4 bases, J lost 3 bases, and 9 bases lay in between. The CDR3 here is CASSRQGKETQYF. The CDR3 DNA reads as TGCGCCAGCAGCCGGCAGGGGAAAGAGACCCAGTACTTC.

The CDR3: CAWRWGGTSGGAFF. The CDR3 DNA sequence: TGTGCCTGGAGATGGGGGGGGACCTCAGGTGGGGCTTTCTTT. This chain connects TRBV30 to TRBJ1-1, with a weak D call TRBD1 (5 bases). The CDR3 extends over 14 amino acids. V lost 3 bases and J 11 bases, leaving 22 bases between the germline ends. Germline-derived CDR1 and CDR2 are GTSNPN and SVGIG (reference sequence).

J is TRBJ2-3 and V is TRBV11-2; D is ambiguous. Trimming shortened V by 0 bases and J by 4 bases, and 8 bases separated the two germline ends. Germline CDR1 and CDR2: SGHAT and FQNNGV. The CDR3 totals 14 residues. The CDR3 DNA reads as TGTGCCAGCAGCTTAGATAACAGACCAGATACGCAGTATTTT. Translating it yields CASSLDNRPDTQYF.

The chain carries TRBV29-1 and TRBJ2-5, with TRBD2 identical over 7 bases. Germline V CDR1 and CDR2: SQVTM, ANQGSEA. The CDR3 length is 12 residues. V gave up 4 bases and J gave up 5 bases; unmatched junction bases: 4. CDR3 residues: CSVGDGGETQYF. The CDR3 nucleotides read TGCAGCGTTGGTGACGGGGGGGAGACCCAGTACTTC.

This sequence joins TRBV18 and TRBJ1-1, with unresolved D. V was shortened by 3 bases and J by 2 bases, with 10 bases between the two germline ends. Germline CDR1 and CDR2: KGHSH and LQKENI. The CDR3 is 14 amino acids. CDR3 in DNA: TGTGCCAGCTCACCGAGCGGAGCCAACACTGAAGCTTTCTTT. Its translation: CASSPSGANTEAFF.

This clone has a handful of counts. The chain links TRBV7-8 to TRBJ1-5; a possible D gene is TRBD1 (5 bases). CDR1 is SGHVS and CDR2 is FQNEAQ in the germline V gene. CDR3 length: 15 residues. Trimming removed 0 bases at V and 3 bases at J, with 9 bases between. Here the CDR3 reads CASSLARVANQPQHF. The DNA of the CDR3 is TGTGCCAGCAGCTTAGCCAGGGTGGCCAATCAGCCCCAGCATTTT.

This rearrangement joins TRBV30 to TRBJ1-4; D remains ambiguous. V lost 0 bases, J lost 8 bases, and 10 bases lay in between. The CDR3 spans 13 residues. Germline lookup yields CDR1 GTSNPN and CDR2 SVGIG (reference sequence). The CDR3 coding sequence is TGTGCCTGGAGTGTACTATGGCGGGAAAAACTGTTTTTT. Its translation is CAWSVLWREKLFF.

The V gene is TRBV29-1, the J gene TRBJ2-1; D is perhaps TRBD2 (7 bases). Trimming removed 4 bases at V and 9 bases at J, with 13 bases between. The CDR3 is made up of 12 amino acids. In germline, CDR1 is SQVTM, CDR2 ANQGSEA. The CDR3 nucleotides are TGCAGCGTTGTGTGGGGGGGCAGTGAGCAGTTCTTC. It codes for CSVVWGGSEQFF.

The rearrangement links TRBV7-6 to TRBJ1-2; TRBD1 agrees at 11 bases. V was clipped by 2 bases and J by 1 base; unmatched bases: 9. This CDR3 comprises 18 residues. Germline CDR1 SGHVS, CDR2 FNYEAQ. The CDR3 DNA follows: TGTGCCAGCAGCTTACCGGCCAGGGACAGGGGGGATAACTATGGCTACACCTTC. It specifies CASSLPARDRGDNYGYTF. The entire variable domain, with the rest obtained from reference TRBV7-6 and TRBJ1-2, is as follows: GAGVSQSPRYKVTKRGQDVALRCDPISGHVSLYWYRQALGQGPEFLTYFNYEAQQDKSGLPNDRFSAERPEGSISTLTIQRTEQRDSAMYRCASSLPARDRGDNYGYTFGSGTRLTVV.

This clone was observed at least ten times. The CDR3: CASSTGQGGYTF. Written as DNA, the CDR3 is TGTGCCAGCAGTACAGGACAGGGTGGCTACACCTTC. The chain couples TRBV2 to TRBJ1-2; TRBD1 matches at 8 bases. V was clipped by 5 bases and J by 7 bases; unmatched bases: 3. This CDR3 is built from 12 residues. Germline CDR1 SNHLY, CDR2 FYNNEI. The whole variable domain, filled in from reference TRBV2 and TRBJ1-2, reads EPEVTQTPSHQVTQMGQEVILRCVPISNHLYFYWYRQILGQKVEFLVSFYNNEISEKSEIFDDQFSVERPDGSNFTLKIRSTKLEDSAMYFCASSTGQGGYTFGSGTRLTVV.

This clone occurred a few times. The gene calls are TRBV29-1 and TRBJ1-1; tentatively, D is TRBD1 (6 bases). Per germline, CDR1 SQVTM and CDR2 ANQGSEA. Trimming took off 7 bases at V and 1 base at J, with 10 bases between the two ends. The CDR3 loop spans 12 amino acids. The CDR3 nucleotides read TGCAGCGGAACACAGGGGAACACTGAAGCTTTCTTT. The encoded protein is CSGTQGNTEAFF. Filled out from reference TRBV29-1 and TRBJ1-1, the complete variable domain reads SAVISQKPSRDICQRGTSLTIQCQVDSQVTMMFWYRQQPGQSLTLIATANQGSEATYESGFVIDKFPISRPNLTFSTLTVSNMSPEDSSIYLCSGTQGNTEAFFGQGTRLTVV.

The chain carries TRBV28 and TRBJ1-5; D possibly corresponds to TRBD1 (6 bases). V dropped 8 bases and J dropped 3 bases, with 17 bases sitting between them. The germline V gene encodes CDR1 MDHEN and CDR2 SYDVKM. The CDR3 has 15 amino acids. CDR3 nucleotide sequence: TGTGCCAGCGGGAAGACAGGAGGCATCAATCAGCCCCAGCATTTT. Encoded protein: CASGKTGGINQPQHF.

Here the CDR3 reads CASSTGQVHNEQFF. DNA for the CDR3: TGTGCCAGCAGCACCGGACAGGTTCACAATGAGCAGTTCTTC. J is TRBJ2-1 and V is TRBV11-2, with 7 positions matching TRBD1. V lost 5 bases and J lost 5; bases outside the gene matches: 6. Germline-derived CDR1 and CDR2 are SGHAT and FQNNGV. The CDR3 loop spans 14 amino acids.

The rearrangement uses TRBV29-1 and TRBJ1-5, with TRBD1 matching over 8 bases. The CDR3 is 13 amino acids. The J segment lost 6 bases and the V segment lost 6 bases, leaving 7 bases of the junction unmatched. The germline gives CDR1 SQVTM, CDR2 ANQGSEA. CDR3 sequence (DNA): TGCAGCGTAGGGGGACAGGCGGGTCAGCCCCAGCATTTT. This encodes CSVGGQAGQPQHF.

This rearrangement joins TRBV2 to TRBJ2-1, with 7 bases identical to TRBD1. The CDR3 spans 14 residues. Germline-derived CDR1 and CDR2 are SNHLY and FYNNEI. Germline trimming cut 6 bases from V and 6 bases from J; bases unmatched to any gene: 8. CDR3 protein: CASRVEQGRNEQFF. For the CDR3, the DNA is TGTGCCAGCAGGGTGGAACAGGGGCGCAATGAGCAGTTCTTC.

The chain carries TRBV5-1 and TRBJ1-5, with 8 bases identical to TRBD1. The CDR3 is made up of 14 amino acids. V lost 4 bases, J lost 4 bases, and 4 bases stayed unmatched. Germline V gene lookup returns CDR1 SGHRS and CDR2 YFSETQ. CDR3 DNA: TGCGCCAGCAGCCAGGGGGCCTGGAATCAGCCCCAGCATTTT. Its protein product is CASSQGAWNQPQHF.

The chain carries TRBV4-3 and TRBJ2-5, with TRBD2 matching over 8 bases. V lost 0 bases to trimming and J lost 5 bases; unmatched junction nucleotides: 8. This CDR3 comprises 16 residues. The V gene's germline CDR1 is LGHNA and CDR2 YSLEER. Here the CDR3 DNA reads TGCGCCAGCAGCCAAGATATTGCGGGGGGCTCGGAGACCCAGTACTTC. Residues: CASSQDIAGGSETQYF.

The chain employs TRBV7-8 and TRBJ2-7, with a possible D match to TRBD2 (5 bases). Trimming shortened V by 6 bases and J by 4 bases, and 13 bases separated the two germline ends. Germline V CDR1 and CDR2: SGHVS, FQNEAQ. This CDR3 comprises 13 residues. As DNA, the CDR3 is TGTGCCAGCAGTGCAGGAGGACCTTACGAGCAGTACTTC. Translating gives CASSAGGPYEQYF. Based on the CDR3 plus reference TRBV7-8 and TRBJ2-7, the full variable domain is GAGVSQSPRYKVAKRGQDVALRCDPISGHVSLFWYQQALGQGPEFLTYFQNEAQLDKSGLPSDRFFAERPEGSVSTLKIQRTQQEDSAVYLCASSAGGPYEQYFGPGTRLTVT.

This chain connects TRBV13 to TRBJ2-2; 9 bases agree with TRBD2. The CDR3 is 17 residues long. CDR1 is PRHDT, CDR2 FYEKMQ, per germline (reference sequence). Unmatched junction bases numbered 13, after V lost 5 bases and J lost 6 bases. The DNA for the CDR3 is TGTGCCAGCAGCCGGCCGAGGGGACTAGCCGTTTCCGGGGAGCTGTTTTTT. Amino acid sequence: CASSRPRGLAVSGELFF.

The rearrangement links TRBV9 to TRBJ2-3, with TRBD1 matching 8 bases. The CDR3 is 15 residues long. Germline V gives CDR1 SGDLS, CDR2 YYNGEE. J gave up 4 bases and V 2 bases, and 6 bases lay outside the gene matches. The CDR3, as DNA: TGTGCCAGCAGCGTCGAGACAGGGGTCGCAGATACGCAGTATTTT. Translation: CASSVETGVADTQYF.